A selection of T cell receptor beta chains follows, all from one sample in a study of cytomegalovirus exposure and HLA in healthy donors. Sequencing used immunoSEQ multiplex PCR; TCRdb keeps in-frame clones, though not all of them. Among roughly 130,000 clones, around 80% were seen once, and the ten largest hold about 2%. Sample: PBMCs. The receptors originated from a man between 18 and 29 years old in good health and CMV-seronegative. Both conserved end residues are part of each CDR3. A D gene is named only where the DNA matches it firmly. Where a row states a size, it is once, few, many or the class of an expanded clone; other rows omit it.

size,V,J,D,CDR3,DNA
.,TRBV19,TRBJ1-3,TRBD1,CASITGQVTSGNTIYF,TGTGCCAGTATTACGGGACAGGTAACCTCTGGAAACACCATATATTTT
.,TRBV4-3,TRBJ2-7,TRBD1,CASSVGTGHSYEQYF,TGCGCCAGCAGCGTCGGGACAGGGCACTCCTACGAGCAGTACTTC
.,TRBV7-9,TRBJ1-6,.,CASSLLQGLTLNSPLHF,TGTGCCAGCAGCTTACTGCAGGGACTAACCCTTAATTCACCCCTCCACTTT
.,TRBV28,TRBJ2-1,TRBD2,CASSSRLAGSSYNEQFF,TGTGCCAGCAGTTCTAGACTAGCGGGCAGCTCCTACAATGAGCAGTTCTTC
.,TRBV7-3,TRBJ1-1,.,CASSPDGFGEAFF,TGTGCCAGCAGCCCAGACGGGTTCGGTGAAGCTTTCTTT
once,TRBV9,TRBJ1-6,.,CASSPRTYNSPLHF,TGTGCCAGCAGCCCCCGTACCTATAATTCACCCCTCCACTTT
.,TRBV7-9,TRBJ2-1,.,CASSFSGEGYNEQFF,TGTGCCAGCAGCTTTTCCGGAGAGGGATACAATGAGCAGTTCTTC
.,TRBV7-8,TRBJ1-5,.,CASSHIPGHNTQPQHF,TGTGCCAGCAGCCACATCCCGGGACATAATACCCAGCCCCAGCATTTT
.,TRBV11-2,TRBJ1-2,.,CASSSHRGGYTF,TGTGCCAGCAGCTCTCACCGGGGAGGCTACACCTTC
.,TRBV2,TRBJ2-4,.,CASIDGNIQYF,TGTGCCAGCATTGACGGAAACATTCAGTACTTC
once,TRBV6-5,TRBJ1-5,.,CASSRAGVANQPQHF,TGTGCCAGCAGTCGGGCGGGAGTTGCTAATCAGCCCCAGCATTTT
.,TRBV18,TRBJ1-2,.,CASSPSERGYTF,TGTGCCAGCTCACCGTCGGAGCGTGGCTACACCTTC
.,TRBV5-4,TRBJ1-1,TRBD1,CASSARQGAGNTEAFF,TGTGCCAGCAGCGCTCGACAGGGGGCTGGGAACACTGAAGCTTTCTTT
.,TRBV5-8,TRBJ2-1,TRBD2,CASSIRLAGGNNEQFF,TGTGCCAGCAGCATAAGGCTAGCGGGAGGTAACAATGAGCAGTTCTTC
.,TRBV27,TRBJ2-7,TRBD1,CASSTGGQAYEQYF,TGTGCCAGCAGCACAGGGGGGCAGGCCTACGAGCAGTACTTC
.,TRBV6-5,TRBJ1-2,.,CASSTAVGRGYTF,TGTGCCAGCAGCACCGCGGTGGGTCGCGGCTACACCTTC
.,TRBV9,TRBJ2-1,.,CASSVVSGADSQQFF,TGTGCCAGCAGCGTAGTGTCAGGGGCCGATTCACAGCAGTTCTTC
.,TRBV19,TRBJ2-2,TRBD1,CASSHTGDRELSGELFF,TGTGCCAGTAGTCACACGGGGGACAGGGAGCTAAGCGGGGAGCTGTTTTTT
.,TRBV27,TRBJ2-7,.,CASTLSLGGPYEQYF,TGTGCCAGCACCCTATCGCTCGGGGGTCCCTACGAGCAGTACTTC
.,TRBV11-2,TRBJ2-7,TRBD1,CASSFALGQGKLSSYEQYF,TGTGCCAGCAGCTTCGCCCTGGGACAGGGGAAGCTAAGCTCCTACGAGCAGTACTTC
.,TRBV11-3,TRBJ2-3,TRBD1,CASSLGQGADTQYF,TGTGCCAGCAGCTTAGGTCAGGGGGCAGATACGCAGTATTTT
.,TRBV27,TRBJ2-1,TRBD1,CASSPWDRGGNEQFF,TGTGCCAGCAGTCCGTGGGACAGGGGAGGCAATGAGCAGTTCTTC
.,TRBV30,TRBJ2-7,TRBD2,CAWRGTSGLFGEQYF,TGTGCCTGGAGAGGGACTAGCGGCCTTTTTGGTGAGCAGTACTTC
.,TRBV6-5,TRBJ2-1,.,CASRRRDSYNEQFF,TGTGCCAGCAGGCGTCGGGACTCCTACAATGAGCAGTTCTTC
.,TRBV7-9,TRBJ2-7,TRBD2,CASSFPGRASDEQYF,TGTGCCAGCAGCTTCCCCGGGAGGGCCTCTGACGAGCAGTACTTC
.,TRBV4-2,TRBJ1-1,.,CASDSVQRTAAEAFF,TGTGCCAGCGACAGCGTTCAAAGAACAGCCGCTGAAGCTTTCTTT
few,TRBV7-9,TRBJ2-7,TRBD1,CASSEGTGSSYEQYF,TGTGCCAGCAGCGAAGGGACAGGGAGCTCCTACGAGCAGTACTTC
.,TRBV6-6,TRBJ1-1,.,CASRNRRGTEAFF,TGTGCCAGCAGGAACAGGCGGGGCACTGAAGCTTTCTTT
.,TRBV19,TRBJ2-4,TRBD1,CASSIVSTGGLYIQYF,TGTGCCAGTAGTATAGTATCGACAGGGGGATTGTACATTCAGTACTTC
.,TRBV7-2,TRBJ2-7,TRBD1,CASSLAWDRVNSEQYF,TGTGCCAGCAGCTTAGCTTGGGACAGGGTCAATTCCGAGCAGTACTTC
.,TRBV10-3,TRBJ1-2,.,CAISDLGEDYGYTF,TGTGCCATCAGTGATCTGGGGGAGGACTATGGCTACACCTTC
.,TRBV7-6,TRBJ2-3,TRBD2,CASSPATSGRSTDTQYF,TGTGCCAGCAGCCCTGCTACTAGCGGGAGGAGCACAGATACGCAGTATTTT
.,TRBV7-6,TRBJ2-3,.,CASSLRRAGTDTQYF,TGTGCCAGCAGCTTACGGAGGGCCGGCACAGATACGCAGTATTTT
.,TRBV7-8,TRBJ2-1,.,CASSLKREMIEQFF,TGTGCCAGCAGCTTAAAACGGGAAATGATTGAGCAGTTCTTC
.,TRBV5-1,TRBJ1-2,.,CASSPPRSRYGYTF,TGCGCCAGCAGCCCGCCTCGGTCTCGTTATGGCTACACCTTC
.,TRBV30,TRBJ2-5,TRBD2,CAWSGLAGKSETQYF,TGTGCCTGGAGTGGACTAGCGGGAAAATCTGAGACCCAGTACTTC
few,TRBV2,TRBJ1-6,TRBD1,CASSGDRGNSPLHF,TGTGCCAGCAGTGGAGACAGGGGAAATTCACCCCTCCACTTT
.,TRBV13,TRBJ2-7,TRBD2,CASSARTSGSYEQYF,TGTGCCAGCAGCGCCCGGACTAGCGGGAGCTACGAGCAGTACTTC
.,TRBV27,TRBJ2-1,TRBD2,CASSQRGTRFNEQFF,TGTGCCAGCAGCCAACGGGGGACTAGATTCAATGAGCAGTTCTTC
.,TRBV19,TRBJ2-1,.,CASSTSMGALKGEQFF,TGTGCCAGTAGTACGTCGATGGGGGCCCTGAAAGGCGAGCAGTTCTTC
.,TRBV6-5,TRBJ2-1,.,CACRDSYNEQFF,TGTGCCTGCCGGGACTCCTACAATGAGCAGTTCTTC
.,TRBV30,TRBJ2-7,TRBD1,CAWRKGQGAYEQYF,TGTGCCTGGAGAAAAGGGCAGGGGGCCTACGAGCAGTACTTC
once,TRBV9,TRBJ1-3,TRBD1,CASSPTLRGQGNTIYF,TGTGCCAGCAGCCCCACCCTAAGGGGGCAAGGAAACACCATATATTTT
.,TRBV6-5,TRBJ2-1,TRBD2,CASFGSGTNNEQFF,TGTGCCAGCTTTGGTAGCGGGACGAACAATGAGCAGTTCTTC